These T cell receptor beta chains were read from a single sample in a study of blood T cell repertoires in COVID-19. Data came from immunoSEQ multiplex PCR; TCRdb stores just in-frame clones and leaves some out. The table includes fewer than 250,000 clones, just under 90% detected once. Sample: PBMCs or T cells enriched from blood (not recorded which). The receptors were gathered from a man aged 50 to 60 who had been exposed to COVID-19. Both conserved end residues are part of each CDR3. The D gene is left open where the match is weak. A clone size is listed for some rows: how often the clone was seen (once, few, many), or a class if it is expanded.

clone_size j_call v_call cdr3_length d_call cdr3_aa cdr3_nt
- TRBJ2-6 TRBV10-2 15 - CASSDTGSGANVLTF TGCGCCAGCAGTGACACGGGATCTGGGGCCAACGTCCTGACTTTC
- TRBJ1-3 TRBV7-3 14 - CASSLGSPGNTIYF TGTGCCAGCAGCTTAGGCAGTCCTGGAAACACCATATATTTT
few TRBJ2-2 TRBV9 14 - CASSADQGSGELFF TGTGCCAGCAGCGCGGACCAGGGTTCCGGGGAGCTGTTTTTT
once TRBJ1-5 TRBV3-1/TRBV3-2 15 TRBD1 CASSPTGVGNQPQHF TGTGCCAGCAGCCCGACAGGGGTCGGCAATCAGCCCCAGCATTTT
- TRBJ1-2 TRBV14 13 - CASSQTRSLGYTF TGTGCCAGCAGCCAGACACGGTCCCTGGGCTACACCTTC
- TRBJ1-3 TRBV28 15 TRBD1 CASSSLDRIGNTIYF TGTGCCAGCAGTTCGCTGGACAGGATTGGAAACACCATATATTTT
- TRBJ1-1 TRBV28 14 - CASSLPGVNTEAFF TGTGCCAGCAGTTTACCGGGGGTGAACACTGAAGCTTTCTTT
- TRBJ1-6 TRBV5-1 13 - CASSLGRGSPLHF TGCGCCAGCAGCTTGGGCCGCGGTTCACCCCTCCACTTT
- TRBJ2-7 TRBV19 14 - CASSIRPGEYEQYF TGTGCCAGTAGTATAAGGCCAGGGGAATACGAGCAGTACTTC
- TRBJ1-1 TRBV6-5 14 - CASRFNTGVAEAFF TGTGCCAGCAGATTTAATACAGGAGTAGCTGAAGCTTTCTTT
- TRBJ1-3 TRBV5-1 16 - CASSLDGPGFGNTIYF TGCGCCAGCAGCTTGGATGGTCCGGGATTTGGAAACACCATATATTTT
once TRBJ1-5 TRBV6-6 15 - CASSYDRDWGEPQHF TGTGCCAGCAGTTATGATAGGGACTGGGGAGAGCCCCAGCATTTT
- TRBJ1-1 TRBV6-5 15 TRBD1 CASSYSAGGGTEAFF TGTGCCAGCAGTTACTCTGCAGGGGGAGGCACTGAAGCTTTCTTT
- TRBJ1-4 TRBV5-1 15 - CASSPGSGGHEKLFF TGCGCCAGCAGCCCGGGTTCGGGAGGTCATGAAAAACTGTTTTTT
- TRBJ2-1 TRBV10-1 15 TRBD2 CASSERTSSYNEQFF TGCGCCAGCAGTGAACGGACTAGCAGCTACAATGAGCAGTTCTTC
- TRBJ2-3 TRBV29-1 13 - CSVSGVPTDTQYF TGCAGCGTTTCGGGGGTACCCACAGATACGCAGTATTTT
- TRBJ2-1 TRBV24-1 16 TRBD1 CATSEMGTGGNNEQFF TGTGCCACCAGTGAAATGGGGACAGGGGGAAACAATGAGCAGTTCTTC
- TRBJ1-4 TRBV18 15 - CASSLQQTPNEKLFF TGTGCCAGCTCACTCCAGCAGACACCGAATGAAAAACTGTTTTTT
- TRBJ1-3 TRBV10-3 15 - CAISSTAFSGNTIYF TGTGCCATCAGTTCTACAGCTTTCTCTGGAAACACCATATATTTT
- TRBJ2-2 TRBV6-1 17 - CASSEALSWVNTGELFF TGTGCCAGCAGTGAAGCGCTTAGCTGGGTGAACACCGGGGAGCTGTTTTTT
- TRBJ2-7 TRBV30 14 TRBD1 CAWTYRGLPSEQYF TGTGCCTGGACCTACAGGGGGCTCCCTAGCGAGCAGTACTTC
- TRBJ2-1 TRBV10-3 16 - CAISVGHPRSYNEQFF TGTGCCATCAGTGTAGGACACCCTCGCTCCTACAATGAGCAGTTCTTC
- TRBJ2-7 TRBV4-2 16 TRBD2 CASSQARTSGAYEQYF TGTGCCAGCAGCCAAGCCCGCACTAGCGGAGCCTACGAGCAGTACTTC
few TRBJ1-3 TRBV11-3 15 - CASSLQGWPGNTIYF TGTGCCAGCAGCTTACAGGGTTGGCCTGGAAACACCATATATTTT
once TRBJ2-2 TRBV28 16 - CASSPAAASDTGELFF TGTGCCAGCAGTCCCGCGGCGGCCTCGGACACCGGGGAGCTGTTTTTT
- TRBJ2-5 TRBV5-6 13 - CASSLRQPWAQYF TGTGCCAGCAGCCTAAGACAGCCTTGGGCCCAGTACTTC
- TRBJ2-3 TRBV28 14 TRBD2 CASSSAGDTDTQYF TGTGCCAGCAGTTCCGCGGGAGACACAGATACGCAGTATTTT
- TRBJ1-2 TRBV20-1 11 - CSARTDYGYTF TGCAGTGCTAGAACTGACTATGGCTACACCTTC
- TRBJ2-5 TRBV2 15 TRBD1 CASSGTGGTKETQYF TGTGCCAGCAGTGGGACAGGGGGGACCAAAGAGACCCAGTACTTC
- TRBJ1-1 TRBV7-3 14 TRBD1 CASSLQGGNTEAFF TGTGCCAGCAGCTTACAGGGGGGGAACACTGAAGCTTTCTTT
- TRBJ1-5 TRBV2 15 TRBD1 CASRSLTGGLQPQHF TGTGCCAGCAGAAGCCTAACAGGGGGCCTTCAGCCCCAGCATTTT
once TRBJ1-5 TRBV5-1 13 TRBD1 CASSIGTDQPQHF TGCGCCAGCAGCATAGGGACAGATCAGCCCCAGCATTTT
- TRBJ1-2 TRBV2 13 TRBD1 CASAAQGGRGYTF TGTGCCAGCGCGGCCCAAGGGGGCCGTGGCTACACCTTC
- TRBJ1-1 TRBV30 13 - CAWNRGGNTEAFF TGTGCCTGGAATAGGGGCGGAAACACTGAAGCTTTCTTT
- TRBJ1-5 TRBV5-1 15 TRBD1 CASSLAGQGDQPQHF TGCGCCAGCAGCTTGGCTGGACAGGGAGATCAGCCCCAGCATTTT
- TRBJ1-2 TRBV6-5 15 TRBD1 CASSSRDRGLGGYTF TGTGCCAGCAGTTCCCGGGACAGGGGGCTAGGTGGCTACACCTTC
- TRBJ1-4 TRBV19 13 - CATRAPGVVKLFF TGTGCCACCCGAGCCCCAGGGGTGGTAAAACTGTTTTTT
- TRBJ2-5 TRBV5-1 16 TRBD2 CASSSTGTSGVETQYF TGCGCCAGCAGCTCTACGGGGACTAGCGGGGTTGAGACCCAGTACTTC
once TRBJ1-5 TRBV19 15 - CASSTSGGRNQPQHF TGTGCCAGTAGTACCAGCGGGGGGAGAAATCAGCCCCAGCATTTT
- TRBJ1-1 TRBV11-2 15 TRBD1 CASSWAGGEGTEAFF TGTGCCAGCAGCTGGGCAGGGGGCGAGGGGACTGAAGCTTTCTTT
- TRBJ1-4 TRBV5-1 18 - CASSLQGPSGPQGEKLFF TGCGCCAGCAGCTTGCAGGGCCCCTCTGGGCCCCAGGGTGAAAAACTGTTTTTT
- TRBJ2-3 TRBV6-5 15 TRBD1 CASSPRGRFTDTQYF TGTGCCAGCAGTCCAAGGGGGCGATTCACAGATACGCAGTATTTT
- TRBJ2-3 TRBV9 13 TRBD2 CASSGGGGDTQYF TGTGCCAGCAGCGGCGGGGGAGGAGATACGCAGTATTTT
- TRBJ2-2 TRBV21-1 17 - CASSKARSGRGTGELFF TGTGCCAGCAGCAAAGCAAGGAGCGGGAGAGGCACCGGGGAGCTGTTTTTT
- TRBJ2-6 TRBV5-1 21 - CASSLDQRSALSGSGANVLTF TGCGCCAGCAGCTTGGATCAGCGTTCCGCGCTAAGCGGGTCTGGGGCCAACGTCCTGACTTTC
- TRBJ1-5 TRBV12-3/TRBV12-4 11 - CASSRSLQQHF TGTGCCAGCAGTAGGTCACTACAACAGCATTTT
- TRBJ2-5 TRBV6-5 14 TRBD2 CASSYRPGGETQYF TGTGCCAGCAGTTACCGGCCGGGAGGGGAGACCCAGTACTTC
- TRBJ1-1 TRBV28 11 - CASRFGTEAFF TGTGCCAGCCGTTTCGGGACTGAAGCTTTCTTT
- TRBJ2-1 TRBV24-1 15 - CATSEQSQVYNEQFF TGTGCCACCAGTGAGCAATCACAGGTTTACAATGAGCAGTTCTTC
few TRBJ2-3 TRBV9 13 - CASSLETARSQYF TGTGCCAGCAGCCTCGAGACTGCGAGAAGTCAGTATTTT
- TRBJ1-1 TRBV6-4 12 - CASRLQGTEAFF TGTGCCAGCAGGCTACAGGGTACTGAAGCTTTCTTT